Below are 8 T cell receptor beta chains sequenced from a single sample in a study of T-cell reconstitution after alpha-beta-depleted transplantation in children. TCRbeta library construction was performed incorporating unique molecular identifiers. TCRdb passed the PCR reads through MiXCR, listing each CDR3 protein once. This table has more than 450,000 distinct CDR3 sequences, around 20% appearing once. The source was PBMCs from the stem cell graft donor, collected from the stem cell graft. The origin of the receptors is a human donor who donated a stem cell graft to a child with acute lymphoblastic leukemia.

The chain joins TRBV9 to TRBJ2-7; 12 positions match TRBD2. Germline V gene data show CDR1 as SGDLS and CDR2 as YYNGEE. Trimming took 9 bases from V and 5 from J; bases not matched to a gene: 15. CDR3 length: 16 residues. The CDR3 bases are TGTGCCATCAACAGGCTAGCGGGAGGGTTCGATCACGAGCAGTACTTC. This gives the protein CAINRLAGGFDHEQYF.

V is TRBV13 and J is TRBJ1-1; 11 nucleotides align to TRBD1. Germline V gene data show CDR1 as PRHDT and CDR2 as FYEKMQ (reference sequence). The V and J ends lost 5 bases and 5 bases, in that order; junction bases with no gene match: 16. CDR3 length: 18 amino acids. CDR3 nucleotide sequence: TGTGCCAGCAGCCCCCTTACGCCGGGACAGGGGGATACGACTGAAGCTTTCTTT. Translated, it gives CASSPLTPGQGDTTEAFF.

The rearrangement uses TRBV27 and TRBJ2-7; D is uncertain. CDR3 length equals 13 residues. Trimming stripped 4 bases from V and 6 bases from J, with 13 bases between. Looked up from germline, CDR1 is MNHEY and CDR2 is SMNVEV (reference sequence). The CDR3: CASSSTTLVEQYF. CDR3 in DNA: TGTGCCAGCAGTTCGACCACCCTAGTCGAGCAGTACTTC.

The count of this clonotype is one. The chain joins TRBV3-1 to TRBJ1-1, with 8 bases lining up with TRBD1. Germline trimming cut 8 bases from V and 0 bases from J; bases unmatched to any gene: 20. The CDR3 is made up of 19 amino acids. The germline V gene encodes CDR1 LGHDT and CDR2 YNNKEL (reference sequence). The CDR3 nucleotides read TGTGCCAGCTGTTGGGGGCCCCCAGGGGGCGCGGGAGTGAACACTGAAGCTTTCTTT. This gives the protein CASCWGPPGGAGVNTEAFF.

This clonotype appeared a few times. This chain connects TRBV6-2 or TRBV6-3 to TRBJ2-1; 8 bases match TRBD2. The CDR3 is made up of 20 amino acids. Trimming cost V 6 bases and J 0 bases; bases outside gene matches: 19. The germline gives CDR1 MNHEY, CDR2 SVGEGT. CDR3 DNA: TGTGCCAGCAGACCCCCGGGTGTCGGGAGGGGTCGGGGCTCCTACAATGAGCAGTTCTTC. Translating gives CASRPPGVGRGRGSYNEQFF.

The chain carries TRBV5-1 and TRBJ2-4; TRBD2 matches at 16 bases. Germline values: CDR1 SGHRS, CDR2 YFSETQ. The CDR3 length is 16 residues. With 4 bases clipped from V and 13 bases from J, the junction kept 11 bases outside the gene matches. The CDR3 nucleotides are TGCGCCAGCAGCACGACTGCCGGGACTAGCGGGAGGGGGCAGTACTTC. This codes for CASSTTAGTSGRGQYF.

The V gene is TRBV19, the J gene TRBJ2-2, with D tentatively TRBD2 (6 bases). V lost 3 bases, J lost 4 bases, and 9 bases lay in between. This CDR3 is 14 amino acids long. CDR1 LNHDA and CDR2 SQIVND come from the germline V gene (reference sequence). The CDR3 coding sequence is TGTGCCAGTAGTATTAGCGGCCGCACCGGGGAGCTGTTTTTT. Translating it yields CASSISGRTGELFF.

The V and J genes are TRBV5-6 and TRBJ2-2, with 9 bases fitting TRBD2. V lost 4 bases and J lost 6; bases outside the gene matches: 10. This CDR3 is built from 16 residues. Germline CDR1 SGHDT, CDR2 YYEEEE. This CDR3 is CASSATGTSRAGELFF. CDR3 sequence (DNA): TGTGCCAGCAGCGCGACCGGGACTAGCCGTGCCGGGGAGCTGTTTTTT.